This T cell receptor beta chain was identified during a study of blood T cells in healthy people across ages. Next came a second PCR, run for roughly 7 to 12 cycles, which used a sample-barcoded 5' primer along with a J-beta primer mix. Each CDR3 protein is one row after TCRdb ran MiXCR on the 5' RACE reads. The top ten clones hold 25% to 35% of a sample with hundreds of thousands of distinct CDR3 sequences, around 68% of them seen once. This clonotype was observed once. Sequenced: blood. The receptor comes from a man aged 25-40 years in good health.

The CDR3 DNA follows: TGTGCCAGCAGTTACAGCCCACAGGGTCCAGATACGCAGTATTTT. Protein sequence: CASSYSPQGPDTQYF. The V gene is TRBV6-5, the J gene TRBJ2-3, with a weak D call TRBD1 (6 bases). V dropped 2 bases and J dropped 4 bases, with 13 bases sitting between them. The germline V gene encodes CDR1 MNHEY and CDR2 SVGAGI. The CDR3 contains 15 residues.